The 30 T cell receptor beta chains below all came from one sample that was sequenced in a study of shared clonotypes between healthy human individuals. Generated by immunoSEQ multiplex PCR, the TCRdb table keeps only in-frame clones and is missing some. The table records approximately 2,300,000 clones, 92% of them present only once. The source material was naive CD4+ T cells from PBMCs. The subset denotes: CD45RA+ positively selected. These receptors all come from a man between 18 and 35 years old in good health. Some clones in this sample may be carry-over from other donors' samples.

The J gene is TRBJ2-7, the V gene TRBV6-5; 10 bases are shared with TRBD2. The CDR3 is 15 residues long. The germline gives CDR1 MNHEY, CDR2 SVGAGI. V lost 2 bases and J lost 6; bases outside the gene matches: 7. CDR3 sequence: CASSYQPSGSSEQYF. The CDR3 nucleotides read TGTGCCAGCAGTTACCAGCCTAGCGGGAGTAGCGAGCAGTACTTC.

The rearrangement uses TRBV25-1 and TRBJ2-7, with 7 bases aligning to TRBD1. Germline lookup yields CDR1 MGHDK and CDR2 SYGVNS. Losses at the gene ends were 8 bases for V and 5 bases for J; bases not matched to a gene: 6. The CDR3 runs 12 residues. The CDR3 sequence: CASQTGFHEQYF. CDR3 coding DNA: TGTGCCAGCCAGACAGGGTTCCACGAGCAGTACTTC.

The rearrangement joins TRBV7-6 to TRBJ2-6; no clear D. CDR3 length equals 12 residues. V was pared by 6 bases and J by 1 base, with 1 base between. Germline-derived CDR1 and CDR2 are SGHVS and FNYEAQ. The CDR3 is CASRSGANVLTF. The CDR3 bases are TGTGCCAGCAGATCTGGGGCCAACGTCCTGACTTTC.

The V and J genes are TRBV9 and TRBJ1-1; 8 bases are shared with TRBD1. V trimming: 6 bases; J trimming: 1 base; junction bases outside the gene matches: 8. The CDR3 extends over 15 amino acids. The germline V gene encodes CDR1 SGDLS and CDR2 YYNGEE. The CDR3 region has the DNA TGTGCCAGCACAAACGACAGGGGTGGGAACACTGAAGCTTTCTTT. It yields the protein CASTNDRGGNTEAFF. Drawing the rest from reference TRBV9 and TRBJ1-1, the complete variable domain is DSGVTQTPKHLITATGQRVTLRCSPRSGDLSVYWYQQSLDQGLQFLIQYYNGEERAKGNILERFSAQQFPDLHSELNLSSLELGDSALYFCASTNDRGGNTEAFFGQGTRLTVV.

CDR3 in DNA: TGTGCCAGTCGACAGGGTAATAATGAAAAACTGTTTTTT. It is translated as CASRQGNNEKLFF. V and J are TRBV2 and TRBJ1-4, with 7 nucleotides matching TRBD1. Germline CDR1 and CDR2: SNHLY and FYNNEI. This CDR3 comprises 13 residues. With V trimmed by 9 bases and J by 4 bases, 5 bases remained unmatched.

Regarding this clone: Other DNA sequences in this sample translate to the same CDR3. The rearrangement links TRBV6-1 to TRBJ1-5, with a tentative D call TRBD1 (5 bases). The CDR3 totals 13 residues. Germline V gives CDR1 MNHNS, CDR2 SASEGT. The V and J ends lost 4 bases and 4 bases respectively, with 8 bases between them. This chain's CDR3 is CASSAQGNQPQHF. The CDR3 region has the DNA TGTGCCAGCAGTGCGCAGGGAAATCAGCCCCAGCATTTT.

The rearrangement joins TRBV28 to TRBJ1-5; D perhaps matches TRBD1 (5 bases). V dropped 5 bases and J dropped 7 bases, with 15 bases sitting between them. There are 14 residues in the CDR3. Germline CDR1 MDHEN, CDR2 SYDVKM. Written as DNA, the CDR3 is TGTGCCAGCAGTCTCCCGGGGGTGAGGCAGCCCCAGCATTTT. Its translation is CASSLPGVRQPQHF.

In this sample, this clone turned up once. At one end the junction does not follow the germline gene, possibly because of a read error. This chain uses TRBV5-4 with TRBJ2-5; D unclear. This CDR3 comprises 15 residues. Germline CDR1 and CDR2: SGHNT and YYREEE (reference sequence). The CDR3 reads CASSPIRSSQGTQYF. Written as DNA, the CDR3 is TGTGCCAGCAGCCCAATCAGGTCCAGCCAAGGGACCCAGTACTTC.

This sequence joins TRBV4-2 and TRBJ2-5, with a weak D call TRBD1 (6 bases). The CDR3 contains 16 residues. V was cut by 3 bases and J by 2 bases, with 16 bases left in between. Germline assignment: CDR1 LGHNA and CDR2 YNFKEQ. In DNA, the CDR3 is TGTGCCAGCAGCCATGGCTTTGGGACACCTCAAGAGACCCAGTACTTC. It specifies CASSHGFGTPQETQYF.

This chain joins TRBV11-3 and TRBJ2-7; possible D gene TRBD2, 5 bases. The CDR3 has 14 amino acids. Germline assignment: CDR1 SGHNT and CDR2 YENEEA. Between the trimmed V and J ends, which lost 7 bases and 0 bases, there was a span of 13 bases. The CDR3 DNA follows: TGTGCCAGCATATATAGCGTCAGCTCCTACGAGCAGTACTTC. Its translation: CASIYSVSSYEQYF.

This chain uses TRBV30 with TRBJ2-5; a possible D gene is TRBD1 (8 bases). V shed 5 bases and J shed 5 bases, with 18 bases lying between them. The CDR3 runs 14 residues. CDR1 GTSNPN and CDR2 SVGIG come from the germline V gene (reference sequence). The CDR3 reads CAWGPTGGGETQYF. The CDR3 DNA is TGTGCCTGGGGGCCTACAGGGGGAGGGGAGACCCAGTACTTC.

For this clone: A junction boundary mismatches the germline segment, possibly from a read error. The genes are TRBV30 and TRBJ1-4; tentative D call: TRBD1 (5 bases). From germline, CDR1 is GTSNPN and CDR2 SVGIG (reference sequence). The CDR3 has 14 residues. In DNA form, the CDR3 reads TGTGCCTGGACCATAGGGGCAACCAATGAAAAACTGTTTTTT. Translated, it gives CAWTIGATNEKLFF.

The chain couples TRBV10-3 to TRBJ2-3, with unresolved D. Trimming left V 5 bases short and J 0 bases short, with 9 bases between. The length of the CDR3 is 14 residues. CDR1 and CDR2 (germline): ENHRY, SYGVKD. The CDR3 region has the DNA TGTGCCATCAGTACAACTATAAGCACAGATACGCAGTATTTT. It is translated as CAISTTISTDTQYF.

The genes are TRBV28 and TRBJ2-5; TRBD2 aligns across 7 bases. There are 15 residues in the CDR3. Germline V gene lookup returns CDR1 MDHEN and CDR2 SYDVKM. J lost 5 bases, V lost 5 bases, and 11 bases had no gene match. The CDR3 region is CASSTGGTGMETQYF. DNA for the CDR3: TGTGCCAGCAGTACCGGGGGGACCGGCATGGAGACCCAGTACTTC.

V gene TRBV4-3 combines with J gene TRBJ2-3, with 8 positions matching TRBD1. The length of the CDR3 is 13 residues. The V gene's germline CDR1 is LGHNA and CDR2 YSLEER. V was clipped by 5 bases and J by 12 bases; unmatched bases: 10. CDR3 DNA: TGCGCCAGCAGCAAACGGGACAGGCCTGGTCAGTATTTT. Translating gives CASSKRDRPGQYF.

This chain connects TRBV6-1 to TRBJ1-5; tentatively, D is TRBD1 (5 bases). This CDR3 has 13 amino acids. Germline assignment: CDR1 MNHNS and CDR2 SASEGT. Between the trimmed V and J ends, which lost 6 bases and 1 base, there was a span of 7 bases. Here the CDR3 DNA reads TGTGCCAGCAGCTACAGGAGCAATCAGCCCCAGCATTTT. It yields the protein CASSYRSNQPQHF.

This clone was counted between two and nine times. The V gene is TRBV4-1, the J gene TRBJ2-1; TRBD2 aligns across 10 bases. V shed 4 bases and J 5 bases; nucleotides not matched to a gene: 5. CDR1 is MGHRA and CDR2 is YSYEKL in the germline V gene. The CDR3 has 15 amino acids. CDR3 amino acids: CASSLLGLADNEQFF. CDR3 bases: TGCGCCAGCAGCCTACTCGGACTAGCGGACAATGAGCAGTTCTTC.

The CDR3 region is CASSLRDRNTGELFF. The DNA for the CDR3 is TGTGCCAGCAGCCTCCGGGACAGAAACACCGGGGAGCTGTTTTTT. V usage is TRBV7-2 and J usage is TRBJ2-2; 7 nucleotides match TRBD1. The V gene end was trimmed by 5 bases and the J gene end by 2 bases; junction bases not matched to a gene: 5. Germline V gene data show CDR1 as SGHTA and CDR2 as FQGNSA. The CDR3 has 15 residues.

V usage is TRBV2 and J usage is TRBJ2-5; 10 positions match TRBD2. The trim removed 10 bases at V and 1 base at J, leaving 15 bases unmatched. Germline V lookup: CDR1 SNHLY, CDR2 FYNNEI. The CDR3 totals 17 residues. The CDR3 sequence is CATVPGLARGPQETQYF. The DNA for the CDR3 is TGTGCCACCGTCCCGGGACTAGCGCGGGGGCCCCAAGAGACCCAGTACTTC. Full variable domain (remainder filled in from reference TRBV2 and TRBJ2-5): EPEVTQTPSHQVTQMGQEVILRCVPISNHLYFYWYRQILGQKVEFLVSFYNNEISEKSEIFDDQFSVERPDGSNFTLKIRSTKLEDSAMYFCATVPGLARGPQETQYFGPGTRLLVL.

The rearrangement links TRBV28 to TRBJ1-2, with D perhaps TRBD1 (6 bases). The CDR3 sequence is 15 residues long. Trimming cost V 6 bases and J 7 bases, with 21 bases left between them. CDR1 is MDHEN and CDR2 is SYDVKM in the germline V gene. The CDR3 region has the DNA TGTGCCAGCAGCCCCCTCGGGGAGGGGGTTGGTGGCTACACCTTC. This codes for CASSPLGEGVGGYTF.

This clone was counted a few times. The rearrangement uses TRBV18 and TRBJ1-5, with no clear D. Germline assignment: CDR1 KGHSH and CDR2 LQKENI. Trimming cost V 3 bases and J 0 bases, with 21 bases left between them. The CDR3 has 19 residues. CDR3 region: CASSPTRRESWYSNQPQHF. The CDR3 coding sequence is TGTGCCAGCTCACCTACTAGACGGGAGTCGTGGTATAGCAATCAGCCCCAGCATTTT.

The V call is TRBV5-6, the J call TRBJ2-5, with 9 bases lining up with TRBD1. The CDR3 loop spans 13 amino acids. Germline V lookup: CDR1 SGHDT, CDR2 YYEEEE. The ends lost 5 bases at V and 7 bases at J; junction bases unmatched: 6. The CDR3 is CASRADRGGTQYF. The DNA of the CDR3 is TGTGCCAGCAGAGCGGACAGGGGCGGGACCCAGTACTTC.

The chain links TRBV4-3 to TRBJ2-2, with D possibly being TRBD1 (5 bases). Per the germline V gene, CDR1 is LGHNA and CDR2 is YSLEER. V lost 4 bases to trimming and J lost 0 bases, with 18 bases between them. CDR3 length: 18 residues. The CDR3 region has the DNA TGCGCCAGCAGCCGAAACCCCCCCTCAGGGTCGAACACCGGGGAGCTGTTTTTT. Protein sequence: CASSRNPPSGSNTGELFF.

J is TRBJ1-3 and V is TRBV13; perhaps TRBD1 as D (5 bases). Trimming stripped 5 bases from V and 1 base from J, with 9 bases between. The CDR3 consists of 14 residues. Germline CDR1 and CDR2: PRHDT and FYEKMQ (reference sequence). The CDR3 DNA is TGTGCCAGCAGCACCAGGGTTTCTGGAAACACCATATATTTT. As protein: CASSTRVSGNTIYF.

The rearrangement joins TRBV6-1 to TRBJ2-2; TRBD2 might be the D (5 bases). V was cut by 3 bases and J by 1 base, with 15 bases left in between. The CDR3 consists of 17 residues. Germline CDR1 MNHNS, CDR2 SASEGT. The CDR3 coding sequence is TGTGCCAGCAGTGACACAAGCCGGGGTTTGAACACCGGGGAGCTGTTTTTT. This encodes CASSDTSRGLNTGELFF.

This chain uses TRBV5-1 with TRBJ2-7; D could derive from TRBD1 or TRBD2 (5 bases each). From germline, CDR1 is SGHRS and CDR2 YFSETQ. This CDR3 is built from 15 residues. V lost 0 bases and J 4 bases, leaving 14 bases between the germline ends. CDR3 DNA sequence: TGCGCCAGCAGCTTGGGGTTAGGGACCCTGTACGAGCAGTACTTC. Protein sequence: CASSLGLGTLYEQYF.

This CDR3 reads CASSRRDPGEQYF. In DNA form, the CDR3 reads TGTGCCAGCAGCCGCCGCGATCCAGGCGAGCAGTACTTC. The gene calls are TRBV6-6 and TRBJ2-7; no firm D call. The germline gives CDR1 MNHNY, CDR2 SVGAGI (reference sequence). This CDR3 spans 13 amino acids. Trimming left V 6 bases short and J 6 bases short, with 15 bases between.

The CDR3 DNA is TGTGCCAGCAGACGCTATTGGGGGGACTCCTACAATGAGCAGTTCTTC. Translated: CASRRYWGDSYNEQFF. The chain is built from TRBV5-6 and TRBJ2-1, with D possibly being TRBD2 (6 bases). V shed 5 bases and J shed 0 bases, with 15 bases lying between them. The CDR3 length is 16 residues. The germline V gene has CDR1 SGHDT and CDR2 YYEEEE.

The gene calls are TRBV5-8 and TRBJ2-3, with D unclear. This CDR3 comprises 15 residues. Germline V gene lookup returns CDR1 SGHTS and CDR2 YDEGEE. V lost 0 bases to trimming and J lost 2 bases, with 10 bases between them. The CDR3 DNA sequence: TGTGCCAGCAGCTTGGCGGCCAGAACCACAGATACGCAGTATTTT. This translates into CASSLAARTTDTQYF.

As concerns this clone: Other nucleotide sequences from this sample produce the same CDR3. The V and J genes are TRBV29-1 and TRBJ2-3; D is unresolved. The CDR3 runs to 12 residues. CDR1 and CDR2 (germline): SQVTM, ANQGSEA. Trimming shortened V by 3 bases and J by 3 bases, and 7 bases separated the two germline ends. The chain's CDR3 is CSVEGYTDTQYF. DNA for the CDR3: TGCAGCGTTGAGGGCTATACAGATACGCAGTATTTT.